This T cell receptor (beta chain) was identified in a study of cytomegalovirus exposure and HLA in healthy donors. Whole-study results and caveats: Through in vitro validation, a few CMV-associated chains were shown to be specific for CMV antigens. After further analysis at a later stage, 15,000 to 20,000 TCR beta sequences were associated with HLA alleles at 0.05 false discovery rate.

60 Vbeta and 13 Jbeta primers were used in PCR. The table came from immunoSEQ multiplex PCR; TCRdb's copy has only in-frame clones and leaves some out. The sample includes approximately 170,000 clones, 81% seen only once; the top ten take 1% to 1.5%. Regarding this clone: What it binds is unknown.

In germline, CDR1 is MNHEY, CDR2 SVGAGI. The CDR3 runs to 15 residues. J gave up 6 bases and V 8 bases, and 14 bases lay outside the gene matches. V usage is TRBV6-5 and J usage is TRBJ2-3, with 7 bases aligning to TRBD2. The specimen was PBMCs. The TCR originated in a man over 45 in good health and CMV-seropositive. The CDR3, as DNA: TGTGCCAGCTCACCGGGGCGGGAGAGGGCGGATACGCAGTATTTT. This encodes CASSPGRERADTQYF.